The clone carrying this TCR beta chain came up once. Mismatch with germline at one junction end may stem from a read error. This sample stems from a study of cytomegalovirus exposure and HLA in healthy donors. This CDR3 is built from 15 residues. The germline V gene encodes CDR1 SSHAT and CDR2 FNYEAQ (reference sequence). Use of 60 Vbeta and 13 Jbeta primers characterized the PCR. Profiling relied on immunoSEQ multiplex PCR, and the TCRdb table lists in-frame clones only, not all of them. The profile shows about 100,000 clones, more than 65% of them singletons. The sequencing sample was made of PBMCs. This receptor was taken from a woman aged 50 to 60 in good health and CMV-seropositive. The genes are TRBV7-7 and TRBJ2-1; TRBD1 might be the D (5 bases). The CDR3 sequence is CASSVSPGHYNEQFF. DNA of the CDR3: TGTGCTAGCAGCGTTAGTCCAGGGCACTACAATGAGCAGTTCTTC.